The clone carrying this T cell receptor (beta chain) was recorded once. Its antigen is unknown. The study ran its PCR with 60 Vbeta and 13 Jbeta primers. The assay was immunoSEQ multiplex PCR, and TCRdb's table has in-frame clones only and misses some. This table holds approximately 85,000 clones, over 60% found once. These data come from a study of cytomegalovirus exposure and HLA in healthy donors. General study findings and limits: Available immune exposure information was restricted to CMV serostatus only.

The length of the CDR3 is 15 residues. Germline CDR1 and CDR2: MDHEN and SYDVKM. The V end was cut by 6 bases, the J end by 5 bases, with 14 bases between. This clonotype was sampled from a woman in her thirties or forties in good health and CMV-seropositive. This chain links TRBV28 with TRBJ1-6; unclear D gene. The sample comprised PBMCs. The CDR3 is CASSTAARDNSPLHF. As DNA, the CDR3 is TGTGCCAGCAGCACGGCGGCACGGGATAATTCACCCCTCCACTTT.